A selection of T cell receptor beta chains follows, all from one sample in a study of cytomegalovirus exposure and HLA in healthy donors. The method was immunoSEQ multiplex PCR; TCRdb's version includes in-frame clones alone and lacks a portion of them. The table records over 100,000 clones, 88% of them present only once. Sequenced input: PBMCs. The receptors were gathered from a woman under 30 in good health and CMV-seronegative. The CDR3 runs from the conserved cysteine through the conserved F or W. The D gene is left open where the match is weak. Only part of the rows carry a size: once, few, many, or a class if the clone is expanded.

cdr3_length: 17
v_call: TRBV6-1
j_call: TRBJ2-6
d_call: .
clone_size: once
cdr3_aa: CASSEARGSSGANVLTF
cdr3_nt: TGTGCCAGCAGTGAAGCGCGAGGCAGCTCTGGGGCCAACGTCCTGACTTTC

cdr3_length: 15
v_call: TRBV10-3
j_call: TRBJ2-7
d_call: TRBD2
clone_size: .
cdr3_aa: CAIRDYSGSSYEQYF
cdr3_nt: TGTGCCATCAGGGACTATAGCGGGAGCTCCTACGAGCAGTACTTC

cdr3_length: 15
v_call: TRBV11-3
j_call: TRBJ2-1
d_call: TRBD1
clone_size: .
cdr3_aa: CASSLGQGQRNEQFF
cdr3_nt: TGTGCCAGCAGCTTGGGACAGGGACAAAGGAATGAGCAGTTCTTC

cdr3_length: 15
v_call: TRBV18
j_call: TRBJ1-5
d_call: .
clone_size: .
cdr3_aa: CASSREQGTNQPQHF
cdr3_nt: TGTGCCAGCTCACGGGAACAGGGAACAAATCAGCCCCAGCATTTT

cdr3_length: 18
v_call: TRBV4-3
j_call: TRBJ1-2
d_call: .
clone_size: once
cdr3_aa: CASSQDRGGARTDYGYTF
cdr3_nt: TGCGCCAGCAGCCAAGATAGAGGGGGAGCCAGGACAGACTATGGCTACACCTTC

cdr3_length: 16
v_call: TRBV2
j_call: TRBJ2-5
d_call: TRBD2
clone_size: .
cdr3_aa: CASRARTSGSQETQYF
cdr3_nt: TGTGCCAGCAGGGCCCGGACTAGCGGGAGTCAAGAGACCCAGTACTTC

cdr3_length: 14
v_call: TRBV11-2
j_call: TRBJ2-7
d_call: TRBD1
clone_size: .
cdr3_aa: CASSPGQGKDEQYF
cdr3_nt: TGTGCCAGCAGCCCCGGACAGGGTAAGGACGAGCAGTACTTC

cdr3_length: 15
v_call: TRBV18
j_call: TRBJ2-7
d_call: TRBD2
clone_size: .
cdr3_aa: CASYKGGAGVGEQYF
cdr3_nt: TGTGCCAGCTACAAGGGAGGGGCCGGTGTGGGGGAGCAGTACTTC

cdr3_length: 15
v_call: TRBV18
j_call: TRBJ2-1
d_call: TRBD2
clone_size: .
cdr3_aa: CASSPRGGRYNEQFF
cdr3_nt: TGTGCCAGCTCACCGCGGGGGGGCCGGTACAATGAGCAGTTCTTC

cdr3_length: 13
v_call: TRBV29-1
j_call: TRBJ1-1
d_call: .
clone_size: .
cdr3_aa: CSVVVTMNTEAFF
cdr3_nt: TGCAGCGTTGTTGTAACTATGAACACTGAAGCTTTCTTT

cdr3_length: 16
v_call: TRBV11-1
j_call: TRBJ1-1
d_call: .
clone_size: few
cdr3_aa: CASSLRRGQGNTEAFF
cdr3_nt: TGTGCCAGCAGCTTACGGAGGGGCCAAGGGAACACTGAAGCTTTCTTT

cdr3_length: 13
v_call: TRBV6-5
j_call: TRBJ1-2
d_call: .
clone_size: .
cdr3_aa: CASSSYSNYGYTF
cdr3_nt: TGTGCCAGCAGTTCCTACAGCAACTATGGCTACACCTTC

cdr3_length: 13
v_call: TRBV28
j_call: TRBJ1-2
d_call: .
clone_size: .
cdr3_aa: CASRYNWGGGYTF
cdr3_nt: TGTGCCAGCAGATACAACTGGGGGGGTGGCTACACCTTC

cdr3_length: 14
v_call: TRBV18
j_call: TRBJ1-1
d_call: .
clone_size: .
cdr3_aa: CASSPDSLGREAFF
cdr3_nt: TGTGCCAGCTCTCCGGACAGCCTAGGAAGGGAAGCTTTCTTT

cdr3_length: 15
v_call: TRBV19
j_call: TRBJ2-1
d_call: TRBD2
clone_size: .
cdr3_aa: CASSFSPSGANEQFF
cdr3_nt: TGTGCCAGTAGTTTCAGCCCTAGCGGGGCTAATGAGCAGTTCTTC

cdr3_length: 17
v_call: TRBV7-8
j_call: TRBJ2-5
d_call: TRBD2
clone_size: few
cdr3_aa: CASSPGLAIGGQETQYF
cdr3_nt: TGTGCCAGCAGTCCGGGACTAGCTATTGGAGGGCAAGAGACCCAGTACTTC

cdr3_length: 15
v_call: TRBV5-1
j_call: TRBJ1-3
d_call: .
clone_size: .
cdr3_aa: CASSFSTGSGNTIYF
cdr3_nt: TGCGCCAGCAGCTTCTCAACCGGGTCTGGAAACACCATATATTTT

cdr3_length: 14
v_call: TRBV7-6
j_call: TRBJ2-5
d_call: TRBD2
clone_size: once
cdr3_aa: CASSLAGGSETQYF
cdr3_nt: TGTGCCAGCAGCCTAGCGGGGGGGAGTGAGACCCAGTACTTC

cdr3_length: 14
v_call: TRBV7-2
j_call: TRBJ2-3
d_call: .
clone_size: .
cdr3_aa: CASSLGPSTDTQYF
cdr3_nt: TGTGCCAGCAGCTTAGGTCCGAGCACAGATACGCAGTATTTT

cdr3_length: 14
v_call: TRBV28
j_call: TRBJ2-3
d_call: .
clone_size: .
cdr3_aa: CASSLFPGSDTQYF
cdr3_nt: TGTGCCAGCAGTTTATTCCCGGGGTCAGATACGCAGTATTTT